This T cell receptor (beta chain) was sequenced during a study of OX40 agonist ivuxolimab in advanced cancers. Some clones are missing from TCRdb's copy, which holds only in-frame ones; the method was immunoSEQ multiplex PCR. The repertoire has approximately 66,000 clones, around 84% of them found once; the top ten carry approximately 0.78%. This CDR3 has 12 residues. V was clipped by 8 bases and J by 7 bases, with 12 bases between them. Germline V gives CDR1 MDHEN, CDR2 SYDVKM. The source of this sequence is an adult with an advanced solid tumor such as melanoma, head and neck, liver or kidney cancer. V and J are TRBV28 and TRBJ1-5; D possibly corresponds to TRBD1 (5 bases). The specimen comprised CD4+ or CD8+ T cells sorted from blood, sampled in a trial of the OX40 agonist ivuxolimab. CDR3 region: CASGGRTQPQHF. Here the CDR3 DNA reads TGTGCCAGCGGGGGAAGGACACAGCCCCAGCATTTT.